This T cell receptor (beta chain) came from a study of a mutant IDH1 vaccine in newly diagnosed glioma (dated by TCRdb to about 2021). In the study overall: Of the 32 patients who were treated, about 62% were male and approximately 38% were female, and the mean age was around 41 years. Prior to enrollment, patients had been given standard therapy consisting of radiotherapy alone, temozolomide alone, or radiochemotherapy with temozolomide, with the combination given to most patients. Peripheral blood was collected at six visits: V03 (baseline), V05, V07, V10, V12 and V13. Longitudinal TCRB deep sequencing was performed for approximately 24 treated patients wherever samples were available for exploratory analyses.

What the authors observed across the whole study: It was noted by the authors that analyses of patient blood samples could not be reproduced owing to sample limitations. PBMC samples for TCRB deep sequencing were selected based on availability. Pseudoprogression seemed to be unrelated to changes in the top peripheral T cell clonotypes found by TCRB sequencing. Vaccine-induced immune responses across multiple MHC alleles were detected in about 93% of patients.

The method was the immunoSEQ multiplex PCR assay. Following the manufacturer's protocol, the hsTCRB Kit was used to amplify rearranged TCR beta chain sequences. An Illumina MiSeq was used to sequence the TCRB libraries. The study's own analysis went as follows. The kit vendor's proprietary platform handled demultiplexing, trimming and gene mapping. Imported from immuneACCESS, the table was reduced by TCRdb to in-frame sequences with V and J called. These copies leave out some clones; in studies compared against another copy, an unresolved V gene accounts for under half, and the cause of the remainder is not known. That table furnishes V, J and clone size, whereas the DNA furnished D and trimming. The sample yields roughly 68,000 clones; 70% to 80% were counted once. More than 8% of the sample comes from the top ten. Regarding this clone: It lacks a known antigen. No much larger clone exists at a distance of one base, and base qualities are not known.

Reading the germline V gene (reference sequence) gives CDR1 LNHDA and CDR2 SQIVND. Taken from cysteine to phenylalanine, the CDR3 has 15 residues. CDR3 DNA only is kept here, 45 bases in frame from base 1. Relative to germline, V is 7 bases shorter and J is 2 bases shorter, with 15 bases between their ends. This specimen's time point label, interpreted: baseline, week 1 (first vaccination visit). The label giving this sample's treatment or condition can be read as: pre-vaccination baseline after standard-of-care therapy. The donors had newly diagnosed IDH1-mutant astrocytomas of WHO grade 3 or 4 that showed loss of nuclear ATRX. The samples were drawn from NOA16, a multicentre, single-arm, open-label phase I trial in Germany that tested a mutant IDH1 peptide vaccine in humans for the first time. Blood drawn at visit V03 was used as the baseline sample for immunogenicity testing. Genomic DNA for TCRB sequencing was isolated from EDTA blood with the DNeasy Blood and Tissue Kit.

The material sequenced was PBMCs, taken from a glioma patient treated with radiotherapy, temozolomide or both. The chain links TRBV19 with TRBJ1-5, with TRBD1 perhaps the D gene, on 6 matching bases. This sequence was found in a man aged 45 to 65 with glioma. CDR3 sequence: CASTSSKGGNQPQHF. In nucleotides, the sequence is TGTGCCAGTACCTCCTCGAAGGGGGGCAATCAGCCCCAGCATTTT.